The 16 T cell receptor beta chains reported below all come from one sample, sequenced in a study of shared clonotypes between healthy human individuals. The method was immunoSEQ multiplex PCR; TCRdb's version includes in-frame clones alone and lacks a portion of them. In the table there are over 1.4 million clones, around 95% of which are singletons. Sequences were obtained from naive CD4+ T cells sorted from blood. This sample's subset: CD45RA+ positively selected. The receptors here all came from a man aged 30 to 39 in good health.

The V and J genes are TRBV28 and TRBJ2-4; the D gene could be TRBD1 or TRBD2 (5 bases each). Germline-derived CDR1 and CDR2 are MDHEN and SYDVKM. The CDR3 is 19 amino acids. V lost 4 bases to trimming and J lost 1 base, with 23 bases between them. CDR3 bases: TGTGCCAGCAGTTCGTACCCTATTAGTGTCGGGACGGCCAAAAACATTCAGTACTTC. Translating gives CASSSYPISVGTAKNIQYF. Looking up the rest from reference TRBV28 and TRBJ2-4 gives the full variable domain: DVKVTQSSRYLVKRTGEKVFLECVQDMDHENMFWYRQDPGLGLRLIYFSYDVKMKEKGDIPEGYSVSREKKERFSLILESASTNQTSMYLCASSSYPISVGTAKNIQYFGAGTRLSVL.

The chain employs TRBV7-3 and TRBJ1-2; possibly TRBD1 for D (5 bases). The CDR3 consists of 12 residues. Trimming left V 8 bases short and J 7 bases short, with 14 bases between. The germline gives CDR1 SGHTA, CDR2 FQGTGA. The CDR3 nucleotides are TGTGCCAGCGGCTCAGGGTTGAGTGGCTACACCTTC. Amino acid sequence: CASGSGLSGYTF.

The chain uses TRBV18 and TRBJ2-7; D gene unclear. The germline V and J ends were trimmed by 5 bases and 2 bases, with 16 bases remaining between them. CDR1 is KGHSH and CDR2 is LQKENI in the germline V gene. The CDR3 sequence is 15 residues long. The DNA of the CDR3 is TGTGCCAGCTCATCCCGATCCTCCACCCCCTACGAGCAGTACTTC. It encodes CASSSRSSTPYEQYF. The entire variable domain, with the rest obtained from reference TRBV18 and TRBJ2-7, is as follows: NAGVMQNPRHLVRRRGQEARLRCSPMKGHSHVYWYRQLPEEGLKFMVYLQKENIIDESGMPKERFSAEFPKEGPSILRIQQVVRGDSAAYFCASSSRSSTPYEQYFGPGTRLTVT.

The chain employs TRBV29-1 and TRBJ2-3; 9 bases line up with TRBD2. CDR3 length: 16 amino acids. The germline CDR1 and CDR2 sequences are SQVTM and ANQGSEA. Trimming took 1 base from V and 0 from J; bases not matched to a gene: 5. CDR3 residues: CSVEGLAGVSTDTQYF. The CDR3 bases are TGCAGCGTTGAAGGTTTAGCGGGAGTGAGCACAGATACGCAGTATTTT.

The chain joins TRBV29-1 to TRBJ1-1; no reliable D call. The CDR3 is made up of 12 amino acids. Trimming took 4 bases from V and 4 from J, leaving 10 bases between them. The germline V gene encodes CDR1 SQVTM and CDR2 ANQGSEA. CDR3 region: CSVVARGTEAFF. The CDR3 DNA reads as TGCAGCGTTGTGGCACGGGGCACTGAAGCTTTCTTT.

V and J are TRBV5-1 and TRBJ2-3; 9 bases map to TRBD2. The junction had 11 bases not matched to a gene; V was cut back by 4 bases and J by 5 bases. The CDR3 has 16 amino acids. CDR1 and CDR2 from the germline V gene are SGHRS and YFSETQ. In DNA form, the CDR3 reads TGCGCCAGCAGCCCTCTGTCGCGGGAGGGCCGAGATACGCAGTATTTT. Translation gives CASSPLSREGRDTQYF.

A few counts support this clone. The chain employs TRBV2 and TRBJ2-1; D possibly matches TRBD1 or TRBD2 (5 bases each). This CDR3 region has 11 residues. Germline V CDR1 and CDR2: SNHLY, FYNNEI. CDR3 loop: CANGAYNEQFF. DNA for the CDR3: TGTGCGAACGGGGCATACAATGAGCAGTTCTTC.

The chain carries TRBV23-1 and TRBJ2-7; 9 nucleotides agree with TRBD1. TRBV23-1 is treated as an ORF (open reading frame) with a function not yet certain. J was trimmed by 2 bases and V by 2 bases; bases with no gene match: 4. The CDR3 sequence is 15 residues long. CDR3 in DNA: TGCGCCAGCAGTCAAAGGACAGGGGTACCCTACGAGCAGTACTTC. Its translation is CASSQRTGVPYEQYF.

This clone was picked up one time. The V and J genes are TRBV27 and TRBJ1-5; D is perhaps TRBD1 (5 bases). The V and J ends lost 2 bases and 7 bases respectively, with 15 bases between them. Germline CDR1 is MNHEY and CDR2 is SMNVEV (reference sequence). The CDR3 is 15 residues long. This CDR3 is CASSLTFRDSQPQHF. The CDR3 DNA follows: TGTGCCAGCAGTTTAACCTTCAGGGATTCCCAGCCCCAGCATTTT.

The chain links TRBV5-1 to TRBJ2-7; D might be TRBD2 (6 bases). V dropped 3 bases and J dropped 2 bases, with 12 bases sitting between them. CDR3 length: 14 residues. CDR1 SGHRS and CDR2 YFSETQ come from the germline V gene. The CDR3 DNA reads as TGCGCCAGCAGCTCTCTAGCGACAACCTACGAGCAGTACTTC. It codes for CASSSLATTYEQYF. Supplemented by reference TRBV5-1 and TRBJ2-7, the full variable domain reads KAGVTQTPRYLIKTRGQQVTLSCSPISGHRSVSWYQQTPGQGLQFLFEYFSETQRNKGNFPGRFSGRQFSNSRSEMNVSTLELGDSALYLCASSSLATTYEQYFGPGTRLTVT.

V gene TRBV21-1 combines with J gene TRBJ2-7. TRBV21-1 is labeled a pseudogene. CDR3 length: 13 residues. The CDR3 coding sequence is TGTGCCAGCAGCAAAGGCCCCATCTACGAGCAGTACTTC. This translates into CASSKGPIYEQYF.

V and J are TRBV9 and TRBJ2-3; 9 nucleotides line up with TRBD2. Trimming cost V 2 bases and J 5 bases; bases outside gene matches: 15. There are 18 residues in the CDR3. In germline, CDR1 is SGDLS, CDR2 YYNGEE. DNA for the CDR3: TGTGCCAGCAGCGTTAGCGGGGGACGGACTAGCCCGGGAGATACGCAGTATTTT. It is translated as CASSVSGGRTSPGDTQYF.

A note on this clone: The identical CDR3 is also encoded by other nucleotide sequences in the sample. This chain uses TRBV14 with TRBJ2-1, with TRBD2 as a possible D gene (6 bases). CDR1 is SGHDN and CDR2 is FVKESK in the germline V gene. This CDR3 has 13 residues. V shed 1 base and J shed 7 bases, with 8 bases lying between them. Written as DNA, the CDR3 is TGTGCCAGCAGCCAAGTTCGGGGGAATGAGCAGTTCTTC. Translated: CASSQVRGNEQFF. Together with reference TRBV14 and TRBJ2-1, the CDR3 gives the full variable domain: EAGVTQFPSHSVIEKGQTVTLRCDPISGHDNLYWYRRVMGKEIKFLLHFVKESKQDESGMPNNRFLAERTGGTYSTLKVQPAELEDSGVYFCASSQVRGNEQFFGPGTRLTVL.

Written as DNA, the CDR3 is TGTGCCAGCAGCCCACGGGGCGGTTCGACTGAAGCTTTCTTT. It is translated as CASSPRGGSTEAFF. This chain joins TRBV5-4 and TRBJ1-1; the D gene is possibly TRBD1 (5 bases). The CDR3 covers 14 residues. Germline CDR1 and CDR2: SGHNT and YYREEE (reference sequence). V lost 4 bases, J lost 5 bases, and 15 bases lay in between.

This CDR3 is CASGLYPGGGVPYGYTF. Here the CDR3 DNA reads TGTGCTAGTGGTTTGTACCCAGGGGGAGGTGTTCCCTATGGCTACACCTTC. The V call is TRBV12-5, the J call TRBJ1-2, with 7 bases that match TRBD1. Trimming took 2 bases from V and 4 from J; bases not matched to a gene: 13. This CDR3 is built from 17 residues. CDR1 is LGHNT, CDR2 FRNRAP, per germline.

The J gene is TRBJ1-2, the V gene TRBV6-1, with D maybe TRBD1 (5 bases). This CDR3 contains 16 residues. V lost 1 base and J lost 4, with 16 bases in between. From germline, CDR1 is MNHNS and CDR2 SASEGT. CDR3: CASSEVPSGVLYGYTF. The CDR3 nucleotides read TGTGCCAGCAGTGAAGTACCCTCGGGGGTCCTCTATGGCTACACCTTC.